A selection of T cell receptor beta chains follows, all from one sample in a study of shared clonotypes between healthy human individuals. Sequencing was performed with immunoSEQ multiplex PCR; in TCRdb, only in-frame clones are kept and a portion is missing. The data contain some 2.1 million clones, about 93% of them singletons. Material: naive CD8+ T cells from PBMCs. Receptors originate from a man aged 18-30 years in good health. Some clones in this sample may be carry-over from other donors' samples. CDR3s include the opening cysteine and the closing phenylalanine or tryptophan. D genes are given only for firm matches. Expanded clones get a size class; other rows say once, few or many, or leave the size out.

.,TRBJ2-3,.,TRBV7-9,12,CASTVGADTQYF,TGTGCCAGCACCGTGGGAGCAGATACGCAGTATTTT
TRBD1,TRBJ2-7,.,TRBV6-6,14,CASSPDRGPLEQYF,TGTGCCAGCAGTCCGGACAGGGGGCCGCTCGAGCAGTACTTC
TRBD1,TRBJ1-6,.,TRBV5-6,15,CASSFGGQTNSPLHF,TGTGCCAGCAGCTTCGGGGGACAGACCAATTCACCCCTCCACTTT
TRBD1,TRBJ1-2,.,TRBV7-8,15,CASSPGETGGYGYTF,TGTGCCAGCAGTCCTGGGGAGACAGGGGGTTATGGCTACACCTTC
.,TRBJ1-5,.,TRBV15,14,CATSRDRKRQPQHF,TGTGCCACCAGCAGAGATCGTAAGCGACAGCCCCAGCATTTT
.,TRBJ2-1,.,TRBV4-3,13,CASSQGMNSEQFF,TGCGCCAGCAGCCAAGGGATGAACTCTGAGCAGTTCTTC
.,TRBJ1-1,few,TRBV6-5,12,CASRTSGGIAFF,TGTGCCAGCAGGACATCGGGGGGGATAGCTTTCTTT
TRBD1,TRBJ2-5,.,TRBV28,16,CASSFEDRDALETQYF,TGTGCCAGCAGTTTCGAGGACAGGGATGCCCTCGAGACCCAGTACTTC
TRBD2,TRBJ2-2,.,TRBV28,15,CATAGVVANTGELFF,TGTGCCACCGCGGGGGTGGTGGCGAACACCGGGGAGCTGTTTTTT
.,TRBJ2-2,few,TRBV5-1,14,CASSLEPNTGELFF,TGCGCCAGCAGCTTGGAACCGAACACCGGGGAGCTGTTTTTT
.,TRBJ2-2,.,TRBV9,16,CASSVELETNTGELFF,TGTGCCAGCAGCGTAGAGTTGGAAACGAACACCGGGGAGCTGTTTTTT
TRBD1,TRBJ1-4,.,TRBV19,14,CASSLTGGSEKLFF,TGTGCCAGTAGTCTCACAGGGGGCAGTGAAAAACTGTTTTTT
.,TRBJ1-2,.,TRBV10-3,13,CASRGLEVYGYTF,TGTGCCTCCAGGGGACTTGAGGTTTATGGCTACACCTTC
TRBD2,TRBJ2-1,.,TRBV29-1,14,CSVATSGRQNEQFF,TGCAGCGTTGCGACTAGCGGGAGGCAAAATGAGCAGTTCTTC
TRBD1,TRBJ2-7,.,TRBV7-9,15,CASSRTGTGGIEQYF,TGTGCCAGCAGCCGAACCGGGACAGGGGGGATCGAGCAGTACTTC
TRBD2,TRBJ2-5,.,TRBV27,15,CASRAGLAAQETQYF,TGTGCCAGCAGAGCCGGACTAGCAGCTCAAGAGACCCAGTACTTC
.,TRBJ2-1,.,TRBV19,16,CASSILRDSSYNEQFF,TGTGCCAGTAGTATTTTGCGGGACTCTTCATACAATGAGCAGTTCTTC
.,TRBJ2-5,.,TRBV5-6,16,CASSLLVARMEETQYF,TGTGCCAGCAGCTTGTTAGTCGCCCGAATGGAAGAGACCCAGTACTTC
TRBD1,TRBJ2-5,.,TRBV11-3,15,CASSQGQGLTETQYF,TGTGCCAGCAGCCAGGGACAGGGCTTAACAGAGACCCAGTACTTC
TRBD2,TRBJ2-1,.,TRBV5-1,16,CASSPPREGPSDEQFF,TGCGCCAGCAGCCCACCTCGGGAGGGCCCATCGGATGAGCAGTTCTTC
TRBD1,TRBJ1-2,.,TRBV5-4,17,CASSLGDRGLSSYGYTF,TGTGCCAGCAGCTTGGGGGACAGGGGGCTTAGCAGCTATGGCTACACCTTC
.,TRBJ2-1,.,TRBV27,15,CASSLYPESDNEQFF,TGTGCCAGCAGTTTATACCCTGAATCGGACAATGAGCAGTTCTTC
.,TRBJ2-7,.,TRBV14,14,CASSQLASSYEQYF,TGTGCCAGCAGCCAATTGGCCAGCTCCTACGAGCAGTACTTC
.,TRBJ2-5,.,TRBV11-2,13,CASSLGKAETQYF,TGTGCCAGCAGCTTAGGCAAGGCAGAGACCCAGTACTTC
TRBD2,TRBJ2-5,.,TRBV9,15,CASSVVAGAQETQYF,TGTGCCAGCAGCGTAGTGGCGGGAGCCCAAGAGACCCAGTACTTC
TRBD2,TRBJ2-2,.,TRBV5-1,15,CASRWTSGNLGELFF,TGCGCCAGCAGGTGGACTAGCGGGAACCTCGGGGAGCTGTTTTTT
.,TRBJ2-1,.,TRBV4-1,13,CASSHLSSNEQFF,TGCGCCAGCAGCCACCTTAGCAGTAATGAGCAGTTCTTC
TRBD2,TRBJ2-7,.,TRBV4-1,16,CASSLGLAGAFYEQYF,TGCGCCAGCAGCCTTGGACTAGCGGGAGCCTTCTACGAGCAGTACTTC
.,TRBJ1-1,once,TRBV19,13,CASSIYSDTEAFF,TGTGCCAGTAGTATATACTCGGACACTGAAGCTTTCTTT
.,TRBJ1-2,.,TRBV28,14,CASSLLGGRYGYTF,TGTGCCAGCAGTTTATTAGGGGGTCGCTATGGCTACACCTTC
TRBD1,TRBJ2-3,.,TRBV4-1,17,CASSLYPGTGNTDTQYF,TGCGCCAGCAGCTTATATCCCGGGACAGGGAACACAGATACGCAGTATTTT
.,TRBJ1-1,.,TRBV10-3,15,CAISRDGNANTEAFF,TGTGCCATCAGTCGGGACGGCAATGCGAACACTGAAGCTTTCTTT
.,TRBJ2-1,.,TRBV25-1,13,CASRGVHYNEQFF,TGTGCCAGCCGTGGGGTACATTACAATGAGCAGTTCTTC
.,TRBJ1-1,.,TRBV6-5,15,CASSYSPGSNTEAFF,TGTGCCAGCAGTTACTCGCCCGGGTCGAACACTGAAGCTTTCTTT
TRBD1,TRBJ1-2,.,TRBV28,14,CASRNDRDSYGYTF,TGTGCCAGCAGGAACGACCGGGACAGCTATGGCTACACCTTC
.,TRBJ2-4,.,TRBV25-1,11,CASSGGTLQYF,TGTGCCAGCAGTGGGGGGACACTTCAGTACTTC
.,TRBJ2-1,.,TRBV7-8,17,CASSPILAGATYNEQFF,TGTGCCAGCAGCCCCATTTTGGCGGGTGCGACCTACAATGAGCAGTTCTTC
.,TRBJ2-7,.,TRBV7-9,15,CASSSGGTAHYEQYF,TGTGCCAGCAGCTCAGGGGGGACTGCCCACTACGAGCAGTACTTC
.,TRBJ1-6,.,TRBV7-9,14,CASSSQGRDSPLHF,TGTGCCAGCAGCTCACAGGGCCGGGATTCACCCCTCCACTTT
TRBD2,TRBJ2-1,.,TRBV11-2,19,CASSSPGAPGLAVYNEQFF,TGTGCCAGCAGCTCTCCGGGGGCACCCGGACTAGCGGTCTACAATGAGCAGTTCTTC
TRBD2,TRBJ2-5,few,TRBV27,15,CASSLAGASQETQYF,TGTGCCAGCAGTTTGGCGGGAGCCTCCCAAGAGACCCAGTACTTC
.,TRBJ1-1,few,TRBV7-3,14,CASSSSDMPTEAFF,TGTGCCAGCAGCTCCTCGGACATGCCCACTGAAGCTTTCTTT
.,TRBJ2-7,.,TRBV30,13,CASRRGYSYEQYF,TGTGCGTCCCGGCGGGGTTACTCCTACGAGCAGTACTTC
.,TRBJ1-1,once,TRBV7-9,15,CASSPYIAENTEAFF,TGTGCCAGCAGCCCATACATCGCGGAGAACACTGAAGCTTTCTTT
.,TRBJ2-3,.,TRBV9,14,CASSVEGATDTQYF,TGTGCCAGCAGCGTAGAAGGGGCCACAGATACGCAGTATTTT
TRBD2,TRBJ2-2,once,TRBV10-3,17,CATKGLAGRVDTGELFF,TGTGCCACCAAGGGACTAGCGGGGAGAGTTGACACCGGGGAGCTGTTTTTT
.,TRBJ2-1,.,TRBV7-3,16,CASSHGPFSSYNEQFF,TGTGCCAGCAGTCACGGACCATTCAGCTCCTACAATGAGCAGTTCTTC
.,TRBJ2-7,once,TRBV27,14,CASSWGLGSYEQYF,TGTGCCAGCAGTTGGGGACTGGGCTCCTACGAGCAGTACTTC
TRBD2,TRBJ2-1,once,TRBV30,14,CAWSVAGGWDEQFF,TGTGCCTGGAGTGTAGCGGGAGGCTGGGATGAGCAGTTCTTC
.,TRBJ1-1,once,TRBV12-5,13,CASGSGRNTEAFF,TGTGCTAGTGGTTCAGGGAGAAACACTGAAGCTTTCTTT
.,TRBJ1-2,.,TRBV5-5,16,CASSLGAQGDAYSFTF,TGTGCCAGCAGCTTGGGGGCGCAGGGAGATGCATATAGTTTCACCTTC
.,TRBJ2-7,.,TRBV19,13,CASSTYGGYEQYF,TGTGCCAGTAGTACCTATGGGGGCTACGAGCAGTACTTC